This T cell receptor (beta chain) is from a study of tumor-infiltrating lymphocytes in primary liver carcinoma. Study-level findings and limits: Significantly larger top-250-clone fractions were found in tumors than in blood (p = 0.039). Tumor-adjacent and tumor-blood pairs shared a smaller degree of overlap than tumor region pairs.

Worth noting for this clonotype: As yet, its antigen is unknown. One end of the junction does not line up with germline, which may come from a read error.

It was from roughly 20-30 mg of unsorted bulk tissue that RNA and DNA were co-extracted. Each tumor specimen held more than 85% viable tumor cells. Germline V gene lookup returns CDR1 SGHNT and CDR2 YENEEA. The CDR3 extends over 15 amino acids. The template, approximately 500 ng total RNA, yielded TCR beta cDNA made with a constant-region primer. Construction of TCR beta libraries relied on three successive nested multiplex PCR rounds employing slightly modified ARM-PCR. The study ran its first two PCR rounds for roughly 11 cycles each, using TRBV1-TRBV30 forward primers and a C-beta reverse primer. Via MiXCR, TCRdb re-called the multiplex PCR reads, giving one row per CDR3 protein. The sample shows 30,000 to 40,000 distinct CDR3 sequences, 70% to 80% of them seen only once.

The clonotype originates from a man between 35 and 55 years old with primary liver carcinoma and hepatitis B virus infection. Material for sequencing was liver tumor tissue from sampling region 4. Subset in this sample: tumor region T4, right-lateral pole. The rearrangement links TRBV11-3 to TRBJ2-3, with TRBD1 matching 7 bases. This CDR3 reads CANSTGQASTDTQYF. CDR3 DNA sequence: TGTGCCAACAGCACTGGACAGGCGAGCACAGATACGCAGTATTTT.